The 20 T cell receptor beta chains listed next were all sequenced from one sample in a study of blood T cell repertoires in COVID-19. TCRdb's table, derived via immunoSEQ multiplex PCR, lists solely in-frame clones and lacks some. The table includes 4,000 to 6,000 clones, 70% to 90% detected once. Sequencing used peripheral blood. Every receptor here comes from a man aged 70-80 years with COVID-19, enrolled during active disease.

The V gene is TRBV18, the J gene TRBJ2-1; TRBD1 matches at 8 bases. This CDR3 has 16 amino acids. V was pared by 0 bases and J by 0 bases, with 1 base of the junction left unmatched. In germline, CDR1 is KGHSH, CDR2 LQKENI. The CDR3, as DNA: TGTGCCAGCTCACCACCGGACAGGGCCTCCTACAATGAGCAGTTCTTC. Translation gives CASSPPDRASYNEQFF.

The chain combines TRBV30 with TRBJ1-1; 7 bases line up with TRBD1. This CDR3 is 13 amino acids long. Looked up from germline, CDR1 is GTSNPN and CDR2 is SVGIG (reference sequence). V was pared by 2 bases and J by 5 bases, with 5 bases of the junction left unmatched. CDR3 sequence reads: CAWSKRGRTEAFF. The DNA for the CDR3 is TGTGCCTGGAGTAAGAGGGGGCGTACTGAAGCTTTCTTT.

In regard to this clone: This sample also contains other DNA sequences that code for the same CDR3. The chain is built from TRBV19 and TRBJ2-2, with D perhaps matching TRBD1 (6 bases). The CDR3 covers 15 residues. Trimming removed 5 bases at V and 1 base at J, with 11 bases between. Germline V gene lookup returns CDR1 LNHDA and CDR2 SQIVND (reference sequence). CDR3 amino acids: CASSLWTENTGELFF. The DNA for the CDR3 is TGTGCCAGTAGTCTCTGGACAGAGAACACCGGGGAGCTGTTTTTT. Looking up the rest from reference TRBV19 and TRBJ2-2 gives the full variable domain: DGGITQSPKYLFRKEGQNVTLSCEQNLNHDAMYWYRQDPGQGLRLIYYSQIVNDFQKGDIAEGYSVSREKKESFPLTVTSAQKNPTAFYLCASSLWTENTGELFFGEGSRLTVL.

The CDR3 loop is CASSSYRTGLYEQYF. CDR3 DNA sequence: TGTGCCAGCAGTTCCTACCGGACAGGCCTCTACGAGCAGTACTTC. V gene TRBV27 combines with J gene TRBJ2-7; 7 nucleotides match TRBD1. Unmatched junction bases numbered 9, after V lost 4 bases and J lost 3 bases. The CDR3 loop spans 15 amino acids. Germline V lookup: CDR1 MNHEY, CDR2 SMNVEV (reference sequence).

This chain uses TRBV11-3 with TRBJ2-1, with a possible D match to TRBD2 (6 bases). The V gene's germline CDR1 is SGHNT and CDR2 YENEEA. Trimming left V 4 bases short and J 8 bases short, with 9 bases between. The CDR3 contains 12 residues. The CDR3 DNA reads TGTGCCAGCAGCTCGACGGGGGATGAGCAGTTCTTC. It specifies CASSSTGDEQFF.

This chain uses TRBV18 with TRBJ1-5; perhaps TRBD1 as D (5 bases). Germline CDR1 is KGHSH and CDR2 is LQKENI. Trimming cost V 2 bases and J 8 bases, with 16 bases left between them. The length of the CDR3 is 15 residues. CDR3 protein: CASSPMGPPGEPQHF. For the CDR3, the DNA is TGTGCCAGCTCACCAATGGGCCCCCCGGGGGAGCCCCAGCATTTT.

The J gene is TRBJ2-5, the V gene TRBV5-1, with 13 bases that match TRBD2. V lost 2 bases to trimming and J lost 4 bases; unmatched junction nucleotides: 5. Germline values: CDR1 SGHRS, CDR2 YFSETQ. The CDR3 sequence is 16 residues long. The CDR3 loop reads CASSFTSGGALETQYF. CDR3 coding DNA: TGCGCCAGCAGCTTTACTAGCGGGGGGGCCTTAGAGACCCAGTACTTC.

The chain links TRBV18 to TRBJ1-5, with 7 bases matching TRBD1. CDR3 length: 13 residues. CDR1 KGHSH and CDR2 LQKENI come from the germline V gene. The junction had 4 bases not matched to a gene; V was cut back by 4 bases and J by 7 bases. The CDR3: CASSQGAEQPQHF. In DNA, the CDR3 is TGTGCCAGCTCACAGGGGGCCGAACAGCCCCAGCATTTT.

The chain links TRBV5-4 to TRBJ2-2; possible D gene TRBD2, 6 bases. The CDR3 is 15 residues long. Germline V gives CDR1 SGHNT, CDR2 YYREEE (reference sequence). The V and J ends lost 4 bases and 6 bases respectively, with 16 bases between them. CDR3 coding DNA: TGTGCCAGCAGCCCCACGGGAGCGACTGCCGGGGAGCTGTTTTTT. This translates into CASSPTGATAGELFF.

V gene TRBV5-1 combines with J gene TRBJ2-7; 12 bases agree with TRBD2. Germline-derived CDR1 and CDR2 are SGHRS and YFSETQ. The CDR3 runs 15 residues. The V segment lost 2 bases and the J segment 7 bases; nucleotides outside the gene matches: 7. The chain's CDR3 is CASSFSTSGGLEQYF. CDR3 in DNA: TGCGCCAGCAGCTTCTCGACTAGCGGGGGACTTGAGCAGTACTTC.

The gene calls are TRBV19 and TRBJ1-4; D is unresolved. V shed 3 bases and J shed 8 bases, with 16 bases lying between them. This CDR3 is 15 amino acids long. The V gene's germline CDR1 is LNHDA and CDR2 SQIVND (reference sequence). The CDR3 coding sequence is TGTGCCAGTAGTATCTCGCCTGTAGATCGAGAAAAACTGTTTTTT. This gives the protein CASSISPVDREKLFF.

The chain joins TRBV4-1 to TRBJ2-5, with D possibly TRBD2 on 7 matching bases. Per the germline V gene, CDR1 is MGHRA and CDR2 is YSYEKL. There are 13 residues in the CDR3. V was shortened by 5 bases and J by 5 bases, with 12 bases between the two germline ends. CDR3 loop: CASSRGGQETQYF. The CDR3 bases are TGCGCCAGCAGCAGGGGGGGGCAGGAGACCCAGTACTTC.

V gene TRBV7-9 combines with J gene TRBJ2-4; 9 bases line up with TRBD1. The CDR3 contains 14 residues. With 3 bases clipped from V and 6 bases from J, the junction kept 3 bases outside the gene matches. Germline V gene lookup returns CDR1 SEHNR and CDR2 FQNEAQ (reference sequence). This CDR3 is CASSFPGQGNIQYF. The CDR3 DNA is TGTGCCAGCAGCTTCCCGGGACAGGGAAACATTCAGTACTTC.

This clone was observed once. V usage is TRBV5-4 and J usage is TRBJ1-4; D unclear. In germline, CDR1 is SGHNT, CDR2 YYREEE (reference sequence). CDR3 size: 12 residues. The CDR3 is CAVRGINEKLFF. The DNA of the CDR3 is TGTGCTGTTAGAGGGATTAATGAAAAACTGTTTTTT.

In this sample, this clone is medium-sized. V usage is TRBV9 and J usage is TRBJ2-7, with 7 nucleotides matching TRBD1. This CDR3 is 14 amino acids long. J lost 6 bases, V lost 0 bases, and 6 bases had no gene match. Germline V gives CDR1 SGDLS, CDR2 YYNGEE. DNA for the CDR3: TGTGCCAGCAGCGTAGGACAGGGTTTAGGCGAGCAGTACTTC. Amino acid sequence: CASSVGQGLGEQYF.

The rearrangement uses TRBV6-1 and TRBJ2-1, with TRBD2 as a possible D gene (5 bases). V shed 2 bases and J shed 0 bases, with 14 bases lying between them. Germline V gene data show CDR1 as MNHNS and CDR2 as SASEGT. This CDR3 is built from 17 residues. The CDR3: CASSERSGTSSYNEQFF. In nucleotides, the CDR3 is TGTGCCAGCAGTGAAAGAAGCGGAACGAGCTCCTACAATGAGCAGTTCTTC.

DNA for the CDR3: TGTGCCAGTAGTGTAGCAGGGCTCGCCCCATACAATGAGCAGTTCTTC. Residues: CASSVAGLAPYNEQFF. The V gene is TRBV19, the J gene TRBJ2-1; possibly TRBD1 for D (5 bases). The ends were cut back, 5 bases at V and 4 bases at J, with 18 bases in the middle. The germline V gene encodes CDR1 LNHDA and CDR2 SQIVND (reference sequence). CDR3 length: 16 residues.

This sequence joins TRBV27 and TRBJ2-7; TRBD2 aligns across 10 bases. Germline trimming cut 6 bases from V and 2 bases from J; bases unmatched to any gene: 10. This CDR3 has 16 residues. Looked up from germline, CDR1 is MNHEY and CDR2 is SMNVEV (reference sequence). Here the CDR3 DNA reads TGTGCCAGCAGCTTCTCGCGCCTAGCGGGGGCCTACGAGCAGTACTTC. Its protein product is CASSFSRLAGAYEQYF.

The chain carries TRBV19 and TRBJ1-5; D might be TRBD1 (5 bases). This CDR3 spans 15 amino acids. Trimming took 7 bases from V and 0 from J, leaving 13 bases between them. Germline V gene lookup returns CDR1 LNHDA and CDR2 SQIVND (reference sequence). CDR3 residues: CASKGLAYSNQPQHF. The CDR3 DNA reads TGTGCCAGTAAGGGGCTCGCTTATAGCAATCAGCCCCAGCATTTT.

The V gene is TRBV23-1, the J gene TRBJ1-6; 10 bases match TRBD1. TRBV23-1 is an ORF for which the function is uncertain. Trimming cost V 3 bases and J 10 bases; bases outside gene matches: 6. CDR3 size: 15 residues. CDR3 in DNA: TGCGCCAGCAGTCATGGGGGACAGGGGACGTCACCCCTCCACTTT. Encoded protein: CASSHGGQGTSPLHF.